This T cell receptor (beta chain) was recorded in a study of early stage breast cancer tumors. General observations from the study: Tumors had roughly 2.5-fold higher T cell density and higher clonality than adjacent normal breast tissue.

A word on this clone: Its antigen is as yet unknown.

V was clipped by 5 bases and J by 7 bases; unmatched bases: 7. Germline V lookup: CDR1 SGHTA, CDR2 FQGNSA. The CDR3 contains 15 residues. Each sample had two DNA replicates, 0.5 ug blood or about 1.4 ug tissue. Sequencing used immunoSEQ multiplex PCR; TCRdb keeps in-frame clones, though not all of them. The sample yields tens of thousands of clones, 72% seen once. The gene calls are TRBV7-2 and TRBJ2-1; TRBD2 aligns across 11 bases. The material sequenced was blood. The sequence was collected from a person aged 45 to 60 with breast cancer. CDR3 sequence reads: CASSPTSGSYNEQFF. In nucleotides, the CDR3 is TGTGCCAGCAGCCCTACTAGCGGGAGCTATAATGAGCAGTTCTTC. Based on the CDR3 plus reference TRBV7-2 and TRBJ2-1, the full variable domain is GAGVSQSPSNKVTEKGKDVELRCDPISGHTALYWYRQSLGQGLEFLIYFQGNSAPDKSGLPSDRFSAERTGGSVSTLTIQRTQQEDSAVYLCASSPTSGSYNEQFFGPGTRLTVL.